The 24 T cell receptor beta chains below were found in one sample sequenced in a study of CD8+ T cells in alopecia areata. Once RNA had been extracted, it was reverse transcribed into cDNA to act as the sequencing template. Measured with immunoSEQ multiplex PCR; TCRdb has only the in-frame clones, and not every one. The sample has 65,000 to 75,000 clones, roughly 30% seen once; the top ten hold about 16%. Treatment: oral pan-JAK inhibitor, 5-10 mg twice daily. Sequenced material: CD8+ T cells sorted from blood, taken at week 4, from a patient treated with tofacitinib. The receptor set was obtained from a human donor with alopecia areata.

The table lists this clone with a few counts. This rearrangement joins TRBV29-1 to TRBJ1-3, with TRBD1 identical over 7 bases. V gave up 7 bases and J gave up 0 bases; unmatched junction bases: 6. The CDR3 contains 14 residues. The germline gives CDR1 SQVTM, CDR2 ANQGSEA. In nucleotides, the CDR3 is TGCAGCGCGTGGACAGGAACCTCTGGAAACACCATATATTTT. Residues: CSAWTGTSGNTIYF.

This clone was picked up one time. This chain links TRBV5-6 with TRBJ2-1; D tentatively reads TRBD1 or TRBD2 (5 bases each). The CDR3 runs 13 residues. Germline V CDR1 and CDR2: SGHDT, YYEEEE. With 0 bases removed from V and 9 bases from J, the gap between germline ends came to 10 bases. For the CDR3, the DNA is TGTGCCAGCAGCTTGGGGGACGGAGTTGAGCAGTTCTTC. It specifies CASSLGDGVEQFF.

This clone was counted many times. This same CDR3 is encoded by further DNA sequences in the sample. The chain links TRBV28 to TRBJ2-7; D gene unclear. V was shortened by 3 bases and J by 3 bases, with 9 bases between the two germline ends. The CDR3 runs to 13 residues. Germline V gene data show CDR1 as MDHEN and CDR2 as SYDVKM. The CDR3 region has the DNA TGTGCCAGCAGTTTGCAGAGACTCTACGAGCAGTACTTC. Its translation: CASSLQRLYEQYF. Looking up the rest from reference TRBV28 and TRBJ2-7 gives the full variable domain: DVKVTQSSRYLVKRTGEKVFLECVQDMDHENMFWYRQDPGLGLRLIYFSYDVKMKEKGDIPEGYSVSREKKERFSLILESASTNQTSMYLCASSLQRLYEQYFGPGTRLTVT.

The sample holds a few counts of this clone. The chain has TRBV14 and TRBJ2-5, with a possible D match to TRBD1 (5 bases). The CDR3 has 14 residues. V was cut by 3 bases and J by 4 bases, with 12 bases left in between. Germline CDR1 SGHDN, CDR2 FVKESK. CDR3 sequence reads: CASSHLGPRETQYF. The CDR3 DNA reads TGTGCCAGCAGCCACCTGGGGCCGCGAGAGACCCAGTACTTC.

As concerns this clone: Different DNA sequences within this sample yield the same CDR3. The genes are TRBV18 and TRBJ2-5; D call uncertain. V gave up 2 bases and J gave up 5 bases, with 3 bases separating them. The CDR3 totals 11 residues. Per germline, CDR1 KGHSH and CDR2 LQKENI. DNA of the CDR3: TGTGCCAGCTCACCAGAGGAGACCCAGTACTTC. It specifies CASSPEETQYF.

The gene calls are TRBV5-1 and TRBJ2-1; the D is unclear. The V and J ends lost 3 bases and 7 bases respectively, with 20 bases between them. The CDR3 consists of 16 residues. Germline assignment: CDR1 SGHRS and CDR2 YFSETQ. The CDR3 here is CASSSLSDWPKNEQFF. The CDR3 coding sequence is TGCGCCAGCAGCTCCCTAAGTGACTGGCCAAAAAATGAGCAGTTCTTC.

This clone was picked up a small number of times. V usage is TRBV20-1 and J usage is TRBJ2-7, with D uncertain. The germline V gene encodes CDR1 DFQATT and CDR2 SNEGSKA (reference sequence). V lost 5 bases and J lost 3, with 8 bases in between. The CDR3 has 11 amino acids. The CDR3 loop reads CSAPDGYEQYF. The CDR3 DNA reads TGCAGTGCTCCGGACGGCTACGAGCAGTACTTC.

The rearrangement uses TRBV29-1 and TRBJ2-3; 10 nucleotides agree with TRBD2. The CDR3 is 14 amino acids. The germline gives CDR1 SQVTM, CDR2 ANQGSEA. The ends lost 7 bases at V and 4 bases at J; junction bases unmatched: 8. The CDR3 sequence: CSGVVAGGPDTQYF. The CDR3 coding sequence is TGCAGCGGTGTAGTAGCGGGAGGTCCAGATACGCAGTATTTT.

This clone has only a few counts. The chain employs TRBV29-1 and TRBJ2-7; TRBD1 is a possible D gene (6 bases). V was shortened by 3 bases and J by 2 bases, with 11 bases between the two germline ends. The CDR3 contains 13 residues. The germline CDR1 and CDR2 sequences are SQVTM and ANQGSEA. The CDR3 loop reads CSVEIGQPYEQYF. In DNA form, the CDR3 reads TGCAGCGTTGAGATAGGACAGCCCTACGAGCAGTACTTC.

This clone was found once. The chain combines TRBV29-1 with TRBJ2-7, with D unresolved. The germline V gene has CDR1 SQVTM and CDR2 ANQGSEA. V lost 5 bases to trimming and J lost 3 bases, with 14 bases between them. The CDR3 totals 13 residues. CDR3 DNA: TGCAGCGTTAGGGAAGGTTTGGGCTACGAGCAGTACTTC. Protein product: CSVREGLGYEQYF.

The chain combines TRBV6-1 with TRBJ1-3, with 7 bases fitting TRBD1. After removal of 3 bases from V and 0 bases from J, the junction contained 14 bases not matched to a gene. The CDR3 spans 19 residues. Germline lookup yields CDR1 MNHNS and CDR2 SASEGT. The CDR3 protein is CASSDRDSDYLSSGNTIYF. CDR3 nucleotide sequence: TGTGCCAGCAGTGACAGGGACAGCGATTACCTAAGCTCTGGAAACACCATATATTTT.

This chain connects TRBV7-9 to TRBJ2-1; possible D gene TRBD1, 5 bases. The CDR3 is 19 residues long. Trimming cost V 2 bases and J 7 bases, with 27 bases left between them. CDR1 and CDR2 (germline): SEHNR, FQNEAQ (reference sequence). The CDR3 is CASSLRLGAMGLRVNEQFF. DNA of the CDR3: TGTGCCAGCAGCTTAAGGCTGGGTGCGATGGGGCTAAGAGTTAATGAGCAGTTCTTC.

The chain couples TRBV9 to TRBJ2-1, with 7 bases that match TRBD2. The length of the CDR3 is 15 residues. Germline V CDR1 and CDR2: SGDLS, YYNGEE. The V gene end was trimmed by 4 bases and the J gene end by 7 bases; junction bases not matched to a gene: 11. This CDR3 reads CASSPSGALSNEQFF. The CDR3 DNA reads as TGTGCCAGCAGCCCGAGCGGGGCCCTCAGTAATGAGCAGTTCTTC. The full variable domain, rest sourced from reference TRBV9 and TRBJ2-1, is DSGVTQTPKHLITATGQRVTLRCSPRSGDLSVYWYQQSLDQGLQFLIQYYNGEERAKGNILERFSAQQFPDLHSELNLSSLELGDSALYFCASSPSGALSNEQFFGPGTRLTVL.

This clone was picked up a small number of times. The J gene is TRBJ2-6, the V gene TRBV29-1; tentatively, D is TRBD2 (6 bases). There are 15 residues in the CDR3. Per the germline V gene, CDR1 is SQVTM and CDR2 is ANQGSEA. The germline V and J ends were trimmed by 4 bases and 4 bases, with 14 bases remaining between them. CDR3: CSVVGGLEGANVLTF. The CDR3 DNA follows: TGCAGCGTTGTCGGAGGGCTTGAAGGGGCCAACGTCCTGACTTTC.

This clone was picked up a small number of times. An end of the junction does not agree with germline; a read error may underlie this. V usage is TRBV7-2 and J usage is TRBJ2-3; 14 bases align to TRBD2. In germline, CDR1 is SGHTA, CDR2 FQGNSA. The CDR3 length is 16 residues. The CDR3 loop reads CASSLGLAGGRDTQYF. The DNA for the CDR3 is TGTGCCAGCAGTTTAGGACTAGCGGGAGGCCGGGATACGCAGTATTTT.

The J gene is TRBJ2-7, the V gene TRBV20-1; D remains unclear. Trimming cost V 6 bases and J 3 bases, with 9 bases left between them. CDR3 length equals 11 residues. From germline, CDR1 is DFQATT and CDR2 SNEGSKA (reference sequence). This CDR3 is CSAPDNYEQYF. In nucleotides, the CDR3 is TGCAGTGCCCCTGACAACTACGAGCAGTACTTC.

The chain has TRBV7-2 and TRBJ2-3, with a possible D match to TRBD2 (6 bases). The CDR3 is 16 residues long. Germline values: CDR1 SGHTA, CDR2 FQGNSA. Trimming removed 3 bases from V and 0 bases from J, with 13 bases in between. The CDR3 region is CASSFGLARSTDTQYF. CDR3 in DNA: TGTGCCAGCAGCTTTGGGCTAGCGAGGAGCACAGATACGCAGTATTTT. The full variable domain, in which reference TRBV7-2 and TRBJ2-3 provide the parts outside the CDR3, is GAGVSQSPSNKVTEKGKDVELRCDPISGHTALYWYRQSLGQGLEFLIYFQGNSAPDKSGLPSDRFSAERTGGSVSTLTIQRTQQEDSAVYLCASSFGLARSTDTQYFGPGTRLTVL.

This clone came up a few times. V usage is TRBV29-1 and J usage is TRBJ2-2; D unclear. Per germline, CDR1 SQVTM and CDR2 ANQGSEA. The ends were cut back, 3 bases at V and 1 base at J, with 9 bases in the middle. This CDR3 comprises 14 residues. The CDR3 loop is CSVDGLGNTGELFF. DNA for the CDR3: TGCAGCGTTGACGGGCTTGGGAACACCGGGGAGCTGTTTTTT.

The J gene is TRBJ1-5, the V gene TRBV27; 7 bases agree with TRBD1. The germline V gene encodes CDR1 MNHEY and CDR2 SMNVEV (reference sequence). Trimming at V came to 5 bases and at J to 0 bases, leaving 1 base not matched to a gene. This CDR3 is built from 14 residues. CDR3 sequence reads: CASSHRGSNQPQHF. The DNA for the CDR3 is TGTGCCAGCAGTCACAGGGGTAGCAATCAGCCCCAGCATTTT.

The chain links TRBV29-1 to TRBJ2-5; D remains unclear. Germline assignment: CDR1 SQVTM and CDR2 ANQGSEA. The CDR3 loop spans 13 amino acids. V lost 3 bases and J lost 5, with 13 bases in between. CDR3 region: CSVDSIPSETQYF. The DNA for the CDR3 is TGCAGCGTTGACTCGATCCCCTCCGAGACCCAGTACTTC.

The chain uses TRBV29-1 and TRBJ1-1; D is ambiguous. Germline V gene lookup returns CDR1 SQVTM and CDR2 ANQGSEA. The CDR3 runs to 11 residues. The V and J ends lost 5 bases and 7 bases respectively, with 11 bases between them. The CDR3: CSVHSPHEAFF. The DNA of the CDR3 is TGCAGCGTTCACAGTCCTCATGAAGCTTTCTTT.

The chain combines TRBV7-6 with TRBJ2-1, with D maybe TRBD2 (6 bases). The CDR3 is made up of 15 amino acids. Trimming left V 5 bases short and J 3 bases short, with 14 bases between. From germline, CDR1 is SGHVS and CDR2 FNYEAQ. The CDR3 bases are TGTGCCAGCAGCCCGAGACTTAGCGGCTACAATGAGCAGTTCTTC. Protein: CASSPRLSGYNEQFF.

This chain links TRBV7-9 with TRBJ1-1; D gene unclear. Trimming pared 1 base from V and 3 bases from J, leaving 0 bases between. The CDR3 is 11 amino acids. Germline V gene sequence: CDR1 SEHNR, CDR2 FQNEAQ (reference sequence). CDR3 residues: CASSLDTEAFF. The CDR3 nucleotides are TGTGCCAGCAGCTTAGACACTGAAGCTTTCTTT.

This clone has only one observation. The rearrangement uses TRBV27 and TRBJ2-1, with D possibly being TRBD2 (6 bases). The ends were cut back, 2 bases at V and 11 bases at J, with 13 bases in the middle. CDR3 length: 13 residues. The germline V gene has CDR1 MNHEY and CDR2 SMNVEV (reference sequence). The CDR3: CASSLGRSTQQFF. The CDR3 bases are TGTGCCAGCAGTTTAGGGAGGTCGACTCAGCAGTTCTTC.